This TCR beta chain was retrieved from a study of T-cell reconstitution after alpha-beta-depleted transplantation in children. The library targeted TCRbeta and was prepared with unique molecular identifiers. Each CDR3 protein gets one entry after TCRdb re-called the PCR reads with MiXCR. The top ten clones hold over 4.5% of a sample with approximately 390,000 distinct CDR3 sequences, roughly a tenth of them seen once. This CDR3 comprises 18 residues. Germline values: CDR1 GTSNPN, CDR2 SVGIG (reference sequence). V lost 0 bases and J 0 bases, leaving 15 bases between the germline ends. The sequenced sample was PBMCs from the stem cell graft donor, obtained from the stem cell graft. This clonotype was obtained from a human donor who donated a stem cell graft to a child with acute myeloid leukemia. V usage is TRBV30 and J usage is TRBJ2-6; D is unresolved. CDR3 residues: CAWSVYRFSLSGANVLTF. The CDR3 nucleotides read TGTGCCTGGAGTGTTTATAGGTTTTCCCTCTCTGGGGCCAACGTCCTGACTTTC.